Listed below are T cell receptor beta chains from one sample, sequenced in a study of cytomegalovirus exposure and HLA in healthy donors. The assay was immunoSEQ multiplex PCR, and TCRdb's table has in-frame clones only and misses some. The table shows roughly 110,000 clones, with 70% occurring only once. Material: PBMCs. The receptors shown here come from a man aged 30 to 45 in good health and CMV-seropositive. The CDR3 runs from the conserved cysteine through the conserved F or W. A D gene is named only where the DNA matches it firmly. Clone size appears in some rows only: once, few, many, or a class for an expanded clone.

D,V,J,size,CDR3,DNA
TRBD2,TRBV7-8,TRBJ2-1,NA,CASSLARTSGVLYNEQFF,TGTGCCAGCAGCTTAGCCCGGACTAGCGGGGTCCTGTACAATGAGCAGTTCTTC
TRBD1,TRBV7-2,TRBJ1-2,NA,CASSDRGPLGGYTF,TGTGCCAGCAGTGACAGGGGACCCTTAGGAGGCTACACCTTC
TRBD2,TRBV9,TRBJ2-1,once,CASSVDSGVNNEQFF,TGTGCCAGCAGCGTAGACAGCGGGGTAAACAATGAGCAGTTCTTC
TRBD1,TRBV7-3,TRBJ2-1,NA,CASRQGHNEQFF,TGTGCCAGCAGACAGGGGCACAATGAGCAGTTCTTC
NA,TRBV14,TRBJ2-1,few,CASSWRGLPPNEQFF,TGTGCCAGCAGTTGGAGGGGACTCCCCCCGAATGAGCAGTTCTTC
NA,TRBV5-1,TRBJ1-1,NA,CASCLSLNTEAFF,TGCGCCAGTTGTTTAAGCCTGAACACTGAAGCTTTCTTT
TRBD1,TRBV29-1,TRBJ2-6,NA,CSVIFGTGVPGANVLTF,TGCAGCGTGATATTTGGGACAGGGGTTCCCGGGGCCAACGTCCTGACTTTC
NA,TRBV4-3,TRBJ1-2,NA,CASSQYSGENGYTF,TGCGCCAGCAGCCAATATTCAGGGGAGAATGGCTACACCTTC
TRBD1,TRBV5-1,TRBJ1-1,NA,CASSFYGQENTEAFF,TGCGCCAGCAGCTTTTACGGACAGGAGAACACTGAAGCTTTCTTT
TRBD1,TRBV5-1,TRBJ1-2,few,CASSLEGQGHYGYTF,TGCGCCAGCAGCTTGGAGGGACAGGGTCACTATGGCTACACCTTC
TRBD1,TRBV14,TRBJ1-1,NA,CASSSRDRVMDMNTEAFF,TGTGCCAGCAGCTCCCGGGACAGGGTTATGGACATGAACACTGAAGCTTTCTTT
TRBD1,TRBV27,TRBJ2-3,NA,CASTARTGKSDTQYF,TGTGCCAGCACCGCCCGGACAGGGAAGTCAGATACGCAGTATTTT
NA,TRBV29-1,TRBJ1-4,once,CSVEDWGGELFF,TGCAGCGTTGAAGACTGGGGGGGGGAACTGTTTTTT